This T cell receptor (beta chain) is from a study of early T cells in non-severe SARS-CoV-2 infection. Turning to the study itself: It was bulk RNA from unsorted whole blood that was sequenced, and the chains were unpaired.

Trimming stripped 1 base from V and 2 bases from J, with 9 bases between. Germline-derived CDR1 and CDR2 are SEHNR and FQNEAQ (reference sequence). The CDR3 has 15 residues. This clonotype occurred many times. Separate cDNA molecules each had unique molecular identifiers attached to them. TCRdb processed the 5' RACE reads anew with MiXCR; each CDR3 protein has one entry. The data contain around 88,000 distinct CDR3 sequences, roughly an eighth of them singletons. The chain couples TRBV7-9 to TRBJ2-1, with D perhaps assigned TRBD1 or TRBD2 (5 bases each). The receptor was derived from an adult who was a healthcare worker with PCR-confirmed SARS-CoV-2 infection or an uninfected control (not recorded which). The source material was whole blood. This CDR3 reads CASSLVLGAYNEQFF. The CDR3 DNA is TGTGCCAGCAGCTTAGTCTTGGGGGCCTACAATGAGCAGTTCTTC.